These 5 T cell receptor beta chains came from one sample sequenced in a study of molecular identifiers for immune sequencing clone quantification. TCRdb reprocessed the PCR reads with MiXCR, giving one entry per CDR3 protein. The sample includes about 640,000 distinct CDR3 sequences, about 20% seen only once; the top ten take around 0.86%. What was sequenced was naive CD8+ T cells from blood, with Jurkat cell RNA spiked in. Subset of the sample: FACS-sorted CD8+CD4-CCR7+CD45RA+ naive T cells. All receptors derive from a human donor in good health. Some libraries in this study had Jurkat cell RNA spiked in.

In this sample, this clonotype turned up many times. The J gene is TRBJ1-1, the V gene TRBV28, with D hard to call. V shed 3 bases and J shed 7 bases, with 9 bases lying between them. CDR3 length equals 12 residues. Germline V gene data show CDR1 as MDHEN and CDR2 as SYDVKM. The CDR3 reads CASSLSGNEAFF. CDR3 coding DNA: TGTGCCAGCAGTTTGTCCGGGAATGAAGCTTTCTTT.

At least ten counts were recorded for this clonotype. The gene calls are TRBV18 and TRBJ2-5; D not certain. CDR3 length: 15 residues. Germline V gives CDR1 KGHSH, CDR2 LQKENI. Between the trimmed V and J ends, which lost 3 bases and 1 base, there was a span of 12 bases. CDR3 coding DNA: TGTGCCAGCTCACCCTCGTCTGTATTCCAAGAGACCCAGTACTTC. It specifies CASSPSSVFQETQYF.

On this clonotype: A read error is possible here, since a much larger clone lies one base away. The conserved closing phenylalanine or tryptophan is absent in this CDR3, likely reflecting a read error. V is TRBV30 and J is TRBJ1-1, with D maybe TRBD1 (5 bases). The V and J ends lost 2 bases and 1 base respectively, with 8 bases between them. CDR1 is GTSNPN, CDR2 SVGIG, per germline (reference sequence). The CDR3 is made up of 13 amino acids. The CDR3 DNA reads TGTGCCTGGAGTATTGGACAGAACACTGAAGCTTTCCTT. It translates to CAWSIGQNTEAFL.

The chain couples TRBV20-1 to TRBJ2-1; TRBD2 agrees at 10 bases. From germline, CDR1 is DFQATT and CDR2 SNEGSKA (reference sequence). V shed 1 base and J 12 bases; nucleotides not matched to a gene: 12. This CDR3 is 15 amino acids long. CDR3 bases: TGCAGTGCTAGAGGCCTAGCGGGAGCGGAGCGGGGGCAGTTCTTC. Protein: CSARGLAGAERGQFF.

This clonotype was observed a few times. This rearrangement joins TRBV12-3 or TRBV12-4 to TRBJ1-6; D not resolved. The ends were cut back, 0 bases at V and 0 bases at J, with 3 bases in the middle. The CDR3 consists of 15 residues. CDR3 in amino acids: CASSLAFSYNSPLHF. CDR3 in DNA: TGTGCCAGCAGTTTAGCGTTCTCCTATAATTCACCCCTCCACTTT.